A selection of T cell receptor beta chains follows, all from one sample in a study of blood T cell repertoires in COVID-19. TCRdb keeps only in-frame clones here, not all; method: immunoSEQ multiplex PCR. In the table there are 100,000 to 150,000 clones, around 89% of which are singletons. Sequencing was performed on peripheral blood. The receptors were sampled from a man aged 50 or older with active or convalescent COVID-19. Both conserved end residues are part of each CDR3. Fields, in order: J gene, D gene, clone size, V gene, CDR3 DNA, CDR3 protein. The D gene is left open where the match is weak. Only some rows state a clone size, as once, few, many or a class for expanded clones.

TRBJ2-1 | - | - | TRBV5-1 | TGCGCCAGCAGCATATCCGGGACTTATACTTACAATGAGCAGTTCTTC | CASSISGTYTYNEQFF
TRBJ2-7 | TRBD1 | - | TRBV5-4 | TGTGCCAGCAGCTCAAAAAACGCCGGGACAGCCACCTACGAGCAGTACTTC | CASSSKNAGTATYEQYF
TRBJ2-3 | - | - | TRBV5-5 | TGTGCCAGCAGCGGTCCCCCGGGGGATACGCAGTATTTT | CASSGPPGDTQYF
TRBJ1-1 | - | - | TRBV2 | TGTGCCAGCAGCCGGTACAACACTGAAGCTTTCTTT | CASSRYNTEAFF
TRBJ2-2 | TRBD1 | - | TRBV28 | TGTGCCAGCAGAGGGGACAGCTACACCGGGGAGCTGTTTTTT | CASRGDSYTGELFF
TRBJ2-7 | - | - | TRBV4-1 | TGCGCCAGCAGCCAAGACCCTCGGACCCCTTACAGGGGGGGGCACGAGCAGTACTTC | CASSQDPRTPYRGGHEQYF
TRBJ1-2 | - | - | TRBV5-6 | TGTGCCAGCAGCTCGACAGTTCCCTATGGCTACACCTTC | CASSSTVPYGYTF
TRBJ1-3 | - | - | TRBV6-5 | TGTGCCAGCAGCCCACAGGCAATCTCTGGAAACACCATATATTTT | CASSPQAISGNTIYF
TRBJ2-4 | TRBD2 | - | TRBV6-2/TRBV6-3 | TGTGCCAGCAGTCCCGGGACTAGCGGGGCCGCAGTCAAAAACATTCAGTACTTC | CASSPGTSGAAVKNIQYF
TRBJ1-3 | TRBD1 | - | TRBV14 | TGTGCCAGCAGCCAAGTCCCACCTAAGACAGGGGGCTCTGGAAACACCATATATTTT | CASSQVPPKTGGSGNTIYF
TRBJ1-1 | - | - | TRBV27 | TGTGCCAGCAGACTCGGGGGGGCGGGTAAAGCTTTCTTT | CASRLGGAGKAFF
TRBJ2-6 | TRBD2 | - | TRBV7-7 | TGTGCCATCCGAAGGACTAGCGGGGCTAGCTCTGGGGCCAACGTCCTGACTTTC | CAIRRTSGASSGANVLTF
TRBJ2-5 | - | once | TRBV21-1 | TGTGCCAGCAGCACACCCGGGACAGGGGGGTTGGAGACCCAGTACTTC | CASSTPGTGGLETQYF
TRBJ2-1 | - | - | TRBV14 | TGTGCCAGCAGCCATACTGGTTCAGGTACCAATGAGCAGTTCTTC | CASSHTGSGTNEQFF
TRBJ1-1 | - | - | TRBV6-6 | TGTGCCAGCACAGGGGACCGACTGAACACTGAAGCTTTCTTT | CASTGDRLNTEAFF
TRBJ2-3 | TRBD2 | - | TRBV5-4 | TGTGCCAGCAGCTCGGGACTAGCTGCAGATACGCAGTATTTT | CASSSGLAADTQYF
TRBJ2-6 | TRBD1 | - | TRBV18 | TGTGCCAGCTCACCGGAATTCACAGGGGCTGGGGCCAACGTCCTGACTTTC | CASSPEFTGAGANVLTF
TRBJ2-3 | - | - | TRBV9 | TGTGCCAGCAGGCATACTGGGAGGATCACAGATACGCAGTATTTT | CASRHTGRITDTQYF
TRBJ1-2 | TRBD1 | - | TRBV25-1 | TGTGCCAGCAGTCCAACCCCAGGGACAGTATATGGCTACACCTTC | CASSPTPGTVYGYTF
TRBJ1-5 | TRBD1 | - | TRBV3-1/TRBV3-2 | TGTGCCAGCAGCCAGGCCGGGACAGGCACTCAGCCCCAGCATTTT | CASSQAGTGTQPQHF
TRBJ1-2 | TRBD1 | - | TRBV10-3 | TGTGCCATCAGTGAGACAGGGGGAACCCGTAACTATGGCTACACCTTC | CAISETGGTRNYGYTF
TRBJ1-1 | - | - | TRBV10-3 | TGTGCCATCAGAGAGGGGCAAGCAACTGAAGCTTTCTTT | CAIREGQATEAFF
TRBJ2-2 | TRBD1 | - | TRBV5-1 | TGCGCCAGCAGCTTGTTTCTTGGGACAGGTGACACCGGGGAGCTGTTTTTT | CASSLFLGTGDTGELFF
TRBJ2-5 | - | - | TRBV19 | TGTGCCAGTAGACAATCCGGGACTGGCAGAGAGACCCAGTACTTC | CASRQSGTGRETQYF
TRBJ1-5 | TRBD1 | once | TRBV28 | TGTGCCAGCACCACGGGACAGGGTATCGGTCAGCCCCAGCATTTT | CASTTGQGIGQPQHF
TRBJ2-2 | TRBD2 | - | TRBV7-2 | TGTGCCAGCAGGTCGGGACTAGCGGGGAACACCGGGGAGCTGTTTTTT | CASRSGLAGNTGELFF
TRBJ2-2 | TRBD1 | once | TRBV5-1 | TGCGCCAGCAGCTTCGGACAGGGGGGGAACACCGGGGAGCTGTTTTTT | CASSFGQGGNTGELFF
TRBJ2-7 | - | - | TRBV6-2/TRBV6-3 | TGTGCCAGCAGTTACTGGGCAGCCGCTAACGAGCAGTACTTC | CASSYWAAANEQYF
TRBJ2-7 | - | - | TRBV12-3/TRBV12-4 | TGTGCCAGCAGTTTCCACAGCTACGAGCAGTACTTC | CASSFHSYEQYF
TRBJ2-3 | - | few | TRBV5-4 | TGTGCCAGCAGCTTAAAGGGGAGCACAGATACGCAGTATTTT | CASSLKGSTDTQYF
TRBJ2-7 | TRBD1 | - | TRBV5-1 | TGCGCCAGCAGCTTGGAGCAGGGGGCCACCTACGAGCAGTACTTC | CASSLEQGATYEQYF
TRBJ1-4 | - | - | TRBV6-1 | TGTGCCAGCAGTGAAGGACTATATGGGGAAAAACTGTTTTTT | CASSEGLYGEKLFF
TRBJ2-7 | - | once | TRBV28 | TGTGCCAGCAGTTTGGGTCAGGGCTACTACGAGCAGTACTTC | CASSLGQGYYEQYF
TRBJ1-1 | - | - | TRBV12-3/TRBV12-4 | TGTGCCAGCAGGACGACAGGGAACACTGAAGCTTTCTTT | CASRTTGNTEAFF
TRBJ2-3 | TRBD2 | few | TRBV10-3 | TGTGCCATCAGTGTCGGACTAGCGGGGAAGACTAGCACAGATACGCAGTATTTT | CAISVGLAGKTSTDTQYF
TRBJ1-3 | - | few | TRBV2 | TGTGCCAGCAGTGAATCGGGGTTCTCTGGAAACACCATATATTTT | CASSESGFSGNTIYF
TRBJ2-3 | - | - | TRBV5-4 | TGTGCCACAACCCAGCGTTGGAGCACAGATACGCAGTATTTT | CATTQRWSTDTQYF
TRBJ2-3 | TRBD2 | - | TRBV7-8 | TGTGCCAGCAGCTTAGTGGTCCCTAGCGGGGGGATCTCAGATACGCAGTATTTT | CASSLVVPSGGISDTQYF
TRBJ2-5 | TRBD2 | - | TRBV5-6 | TGTGCCAGCAGCTTGGGGGGACTAGCGGCGACCCAGTACTTC | CASSLGGLAATQYF
TRBJ2-2 | TRBD2 | - | TRBV28 | TGTGCCAGCAGCACTAGCGGGTCGAACACCGGGGAGCTGTTTTTT | CASSTSGSNTGELFF